These T cell receptor beta chains were read from a single sample in a study of blood T cell repertoires in COVID-19. The method was immunoSEQ multiplex PCR; TCRdb's version includes in-frame clones alone and lacks a portion of them. Of hundreds of thousands of clones listed, roughly 85% were seen once; the top ten hold 3% to 4.5%. The sample comprised peripheral blood. These receptors originate from a woman under 30 with acute or convalescent COVID-19. Both conserved end residues are part of each CDR3. A D gene is named only where the DNA matches it firmly. Where a row states a size, it is once, few, many or the class of an expanded clone; other rows omit it.

D,length,V,size,J,CDR3,DNA
NA,15,TRBV19,NA,TRBJ1-3,CASSIATGRPDTIYF,TGTGCCAGTAGTATAGCAACAGGTCGGCCTGACACCATATATTTT
NA,14,TRBV7-9,NA,TRBJ1-2,CASSSTDKTYGYTF,TGTGCCAGCAGCTCCACAGATAAAACCTATGGCTACACCTTC
TRBD1,15,TRBV7-9,NA,TRBJ1-2,CASSAELTGVSGYTF,TGTGCCAGCAGCGCCGAGCTGACAGGGGTTAGTGGCTACACCTTC
NA,16,TRBV4-2,few,TRBJ2-1,CASSQSGVSSYNEQFF,TGTGCCAGCAGCCAATCGGGGGTAAGCTCCTACAATGAGCAGTTCTTC
TRBD1,15,TRBV2,NA,TRBJ2-2,CASREDRMNTGELFF,TGTGCCAGCAGGGAGGACAGGATGAACACCGGGGAGCTGTTTTTT
TRBD2,14,TRBV11-2,NA,TRBJ2-7,CASSHSGRSYEQYF,TGTGCCAGCAGCCATAGCGGGAGGAGCTACGAGCAGTACTTC
NA,13,TRBV3-1/TRBV3-2,NA,TRBJ1-1,CASSRTWNTEAFF,TGTGCCAGCAGCCGCACATGGAACACTGAAGCTTTCTTT
NA,14,TRBV6-5,NA,TRBJ1-2,CASSYSRGRDGYTF,TGTGCCAGCAGTTACTCTCGGGGAAGAGATGGCTACACCTTC
NA,14,TRBV28,once,TRBJ1-1,CASTPFGGGTEAFF,TGTGCCAGCACCCCGTTTGGGGGGGGCACTGAAGCTTTCTTT
TRBD2,15,TRBV27,NA,TRBJ2-3,CASSRLAGGSDTQYF,TGTGCCAGCAGTCGACTAGCGGGAGGGTCAGATACGCAGTATTTT
NA,15,TRBV4-2,once,TRBJ1-3,CASSSTGKEGNTIYF,TGTGCCAGCAGTTCAACAGGGAAAGAAGGAAACACCATATATTTT
NA,13,TRBV29-1,NA,TRBJ1-1,CSVTLAASNIGFF,TGCAGCGTTACCTTGGCGGCGTCTAACATTGGTTTCTTT
NA,12,TRBV5-6,NA,TRBJ2-7,CASSWESGEQYF,TGTGCCAGCAGCTGGGAGTCCGGCGAGCAGTACTTC
NA,13,TRBV29-1,NA,TRBJ2-3,CSVSGKRTDTQYF,TGCAGCGTTTCAGGGAAACGCACAGATACGCAGTATTTT
NA,11,TRBV7-2,NA,TRBJ1-2,CARVFSNGYTF,TGTGCCCGGGTTTTCTCCAATGGCTACACCTTC
NA,15,TRBV29-1,NA,TRBJ1-1,CSVDGFRGADTEAFF,TGCAGCGTTGATGGTTTCCGGGGAGCGGACACTGAAGCTTTCTTT
NA,12,TRBV29-1,few,TRBJ1-2,CSVEREDYGYTF,TGCAGCGTTGAGAGGGAGGACTATGGCTACACCTTC
TRBD2,15,TRBV9,NA,TRBJ2-7,CASSGSEGGSYEQYF,TGTGCCAGCAGCGGATCCGAGGGAGGGTCCTACGAGCAGTACTTC
NA,15,TRBV5-6,NA,TRBJ1-2,CASSPGQATNYGYTF,TGTGCCAGCAGCCCGGGACAAGCCACTAACTATGGCTACACCTTC
TRBD1,15,TRBV4-1,NA,TRBJ1-4,CARRRPGTGGSELFF,TGCGCCCGCCGCCGCCCCGGGACAGGGGGTAGTGAACTGTTTTTT
TRBD2,14,TRBV5-1,NA,TRBJ2-3,CASRLAGDTDTQYF,TGCGCCAGCAGGCTAGCGGGGGACACAGATACGCAGTATTTT
NA,15,TRBV9,once,TRBJ1-4,CASSSPRTDGEKLFF,TGTGCCAGCAGCTCACCGAGGACAGATGGTGAAAAACTGTTTTTT
NA,14,TRBV3-1/TRBV3-2,NA,TRBJ1-2,CASSQGPGSRGYTF,TGTGCCAGCAGCCAAGGGCCAGGGTCTAGAGGCTACACCTTC
TRBD1,14,TRBV5-1,NA,TRBJ1-1,CASSLGTGGGLAFF,TGCGCCAGCAGCTTGGGGACAGGGGGCGGTTTGGCTTTCTTT
TRBD2,15,TRBV9,once,TRBJ2-3,CASSDWGGTSDTQYF,TGTGCCAGCAGCGATTGGGGGGGTACCTCGGATACGCAGTATTTT
TRBD2,15,TRBV24-1,once,TRBJ2-1,CASRRGTSSYNEQFF,TGTGCCAGCCGCCGCGGGACTAGCAGCTACAATGAGCAGTTCTTC
NA,14,TRBV5-6,NA,TRBJ1-5,CASSLRTGSQPQHF,TGTGCCAGCAGCTTGAGAACAGGGAGTCAGCCCCAGCATTTT
TRBD1,15,TRBV5-1,NA,TRBJ2-1,CASSYWGQGANEQFF,TGCGCCAGCTCCTACTGGGGACAGGGGGCCAATGAGCAGTTCTTC
NA,15,TRBV24-1,NA,TRBJ2-1,CATSEQQGSYNEQFF,TGTGCCACCAGTGAACAACAGGGCTCCTACAATGAGCAGTTCTTC
NA,13,TRBV11-2,NA,TRBJ1-2,CASSLDRSYGYTF,TGTGCCAGCAGCTTGGACAGAAGCTATGGCTACACCTTC
TRBD1,12,TRBV2,NA,TRBJ1-4,CASSGQGEKLFF,TGTGCCAGCAGTGGACAGGGTGAAAAACTGTTTTTT
TRBD1,14,TRBV5-1,NA,TRBJ2-5,CASSFGQGGETQYF,TGCGCCAGCAGCTTCGGACAGGGTGGAGAGACCCAGTACTTC
NA,13,TRBV29-1,NA,TRBJ2-1,CSVRDSPVDEQFF,TGCAGCGTTAGGGACTCCCCTGTAGATGAGCAGTTCTTC
TRBD1,14,TRBV28,NA,TRBJ1-4,CASSLRQGNEKLFF,TGTGCCAGCAGTTTGCGACAGGGGAATGAAAAACTGTTTTTT
NA,14,TRBV5-1,NA,TRBJ2-2,CASSFSANTGELFF,TGCGCCAGCAGCTTTAGCGCCAACACCGGGGAGCTGTTTTTT
TRBD1,15,TRBV11-3,NA,TRBJ2-1,CASSRPGTAYNEQFF,TGTGCCAGCAGCCGCCCCGGGACAGCCTACAATGAGCAGTTCTTC
TRBD1,16,TRBV7-6,NA,TRBJ2-5,CASSLARGRHQETQYF,TGTGCCAGCAGCTTAGCCAGGGGGCGGCACCAAGAGACCCAGTACTTC
NA,15,TRBV4-1,NA,TRBJ1-2,CASSQVTVANYGYTF,TGCGCCAGCAGCCAAGTTACAGTTGCTAACTATGGCTACACCTTC
NA,13,TRBV5-4,NA,TRBJ2-3,CASSPQGTDTQYF,TGTGCCAGCAGCCCCCAGGGCACAGATACGCAGTATTTT
NA,13,TRBV19,NA,TRBJ1-5,CASSIARVQPQHF,TGTGCCAGTAGTATAGCTCGGGTTCAGCCCCAGCATTTT
TRBD1,13,TRBV10-3,NA,TRBJ1-3,CAIGTDAGNTIYF,TGTGCCATCGGGACAGACGCTGGAAACACCATATATTTT
NA,18,TRBV21-1,NA,TRBJ1-5,CASSKVQEGTACNQPQHF,TGTGCCAGCAGCAAAGTTCAAGAGGGGACAGCTTGCAATCAGCCCCAGCATTTT
NA,16,TRBV5-6,NA,TRBJ1-2,CASRPPGSGIYYGYTF,TGTGCCAGCAGGCCCCCGGGGTCGGGAATTTACTATGGCTACACCTTC
TRBD1,15,TRBV19,NA,TRBJ1-4,CASSVTGTGEEKLFF,TGTGCCAGTAGTGTCACCGGGACAGGGGAAGAAAAACTGTTTTTT
NA,13,TRBV6-5,NA,TRBJ2-1,CASNRPGVNEQFF,TGTGCCAGCAATCGTCCGGGAGTCAATGAGCAGTTCTTC
NA,16,TRBV6-1,NA,TRBJ1-6,CASSEVAGLGNSPLHF,TGTGCCAGCAGTGAAGTGGCAGGGTTAGGGAATTCACCCCTCCACTTT
NA,19,TRBV12-5,NA,TRBJ1-1,CASGLVVTTAREGNTEAFF,TGTGCTAGTGGTTTGGTAGTTACGACAGCGAGGGAGGGGAACACTGAAGCTTTCTTT
NA,15,TRBV9,few,TRBJ2-5,CASSANQGLQETQYF,TGTGCCAGCAGCGCTAACCAGGGGCTTCAAGAGACCCAGTACTTC
TRBD1,14,TRBV10-3,few,TRBJ1-2,CAISVRQGGDGYTF,TGTGCCATCAGTGTCCGACAGGGCGGGGATGGCTACACCTTC
NA,15,TRBV7-3,NA,TRBJ2-3,CASSSGLRRTDTQYF,TGTGCCAGCAGCTCCGGACTGCGCCGCACAGATACGCAGTATTTT
TRBD1,16,TRBV28,NA,TRBJ1-5,CASSSPGQGNNQPQHF,TGTGCCAGCAGTTCTCCGGGACAGGGGAACAATCAGCCCCAGCATTTT
TRBD2,15,TRBV2,NA,TRBJ2-7,CASSDGLAGGREQYF,TGTGCCAGCAGTGATGGGCTAGCGGGAGGTCGCGAGCAGTACTTC
TRBD1,12,TRBV2,NA,TRBJ2-5,CASSRQGETQYF,TGTGCCAGCAGTCGACAGGGAGAGACCCAGTACTTC
NA,14,TRBV6-5,NA,TRBJ1-2,CASSPGRARYGYTF,TGTGCCAGCAGTCCAGGGAGGGCCCGCTATGGCTACACCTTC
NA,14,TRBV10-2,NA,TRBJ2-7,CASSEWGEGYEQYF,TGCGCCAGCAGTGAATGGGGGGAAGGATACGAGCAGTACTTC
NA,15,TRBV15,NA,TRBJ2-3,CATSRGGTRTDTQYF,TGTGCCACCAGCAGAGGGGGGACAAGGACAGATACGCAGTATTTT
NA,13,TRBV10-1,NA,TRBJ2-5,CASNQRNQETQYF,TGCGCCAGCAATCAGAGGAACCAAGAGACCCAGTACTTC
NA,13,TRBV28,NA,TRBJ2-5,CASTTQGQETQYF,TGTGCCAGCACAACGCAGGGCCAAGAGACCCAGTACTTC
NA,14,TRBV10-2,NA,TRBJ2-7,CASRDRTEGPEQYF,TGCGCCAGCAGAGACAGGACCGAGGGACCCGAGCAGTACTTC